The 10 T cell receptor beta chains listed next were all sequenced from one sample in a study of blood T cells in healthy people across ages. PCR was performed a second time for about 6 to 12 cycles using a sample-barcoded 5' primer and a J-beta primer mix. TCRdb itself ran the 5' RACE reads through MiXCR, one entry per CDR3 protein. The sample has over 1,500,000 distinct CDR3 sequences; around 42% are singletons. Sequences were obtained from blood. The receptor source for this set is a human donor in good health.

The CDR3 DNA follows: TGTGCCAGCAGCGCCGGCGGGGAAGAGTACGAGCAGTACTTC. Its translation: CASSAGGEEYEQYF. The J gene is TRBJ2-7, the V gene TRBV7-6; perhaps TRBD2 as D (6 bases). This CDR3 has 14 residues. In germline, CDR1 is SGHVS, CDR2 FNYEAQ. The V end lost 5 bases, the J end lost 4 bases, and 15 bases lay between the germline ends.

The V and J genes are TRBV4-3 and TRBJ2-1; D unresolved. Between the trimmed V and J ends, which lost 3 bases and 4 bases, there was a span of 19 bases. CDR1 is LGHNA and CDR2 is YSLEER in the germline V gene. This CDR3 has 17 amino acids. Here the CDR3 reads CASSHPTLTYDYNEQFF. The CDR3 DNA is TGCGCCAGCAGCCATCCCACCCTTACTTACGATTACAATGAGCAGTTCTTC.

A few counts support this clonotype. The V gene is TRBV4-2, the J gene TRBJ1-2, with TRBD1 identical over 9 bases. The CDR3 has 18 residues. Germline CDR1 LGHNA, CDR2 YNFKEQ. The V and J ends lost 0 bases and 7 bases, in that order; junction bases with no gene match: 15. The CDR3 coding sequence is TGTGCCAGCAGCCAAGATTTGACAGGGGGAGGGACATCCAGTGGCTACACCTTC. Protein sequence: CASSQDLTGGGTSSGYTF.

The genes are TRBV7-3 and TRBJ2-1, with 7 bases fitting TRBD1. In germline, CDR1 is SGHTA, CDR2 FQGTGA. Trimming took 5 bases from V and 9 from J; bases not matched to a gene: 7. This CDR3 comprises 13 residues. CDR3 in amino acids: CASSPGAGGEQFF. Here the CDR3 DNA reads TGTGCCAGCAGCCCCGGGGCAGGGGGTGAGCAGTTCTTC.

The chain recombines TRBV20-1 with TRBJ2-7, with 13 bases that match TRBD2. Germline V gene lookup returns CDR1 DFQATT and CDR2 SNEGSKA (reference sequence). The CDR3 length is 16 residues. Germline trimming cut 0 bases from V and 3 bases from J; bases unmatched to any gene: 5. The CDR3 loop reads CSARDATSGRIYEQYF. CDR3 coding DNA: TGCAGTGCTAGAGATGCGACTAGCGGGAGGATCTACGAGCAGTACTTC.

The V gene is TRBV5-5, the J gene TRBJ1-2, with 10 bases aligning to TRBD1. V gave up 5 bases and J gave up 4 bases; unmatched junction bases: 8. CDR1 is SGHKS, CDR2 YYEKEE, per germline (reference sequence). CDR3 length: 15 amino acids. CDR3 residues: CASRFAGTGVYGYTF. CDR3 nucleotide sequence: TGTGCCAGCAGATTTGCCGGGACAGGGGTCTATGGCTACACCTTC.

The V and J genes are TRBV5-6 and TRBJ2-7, with unresolved D. The CDR3 contains 12 residues. V was shortened by 0 bases and J by 7 bases, with 8 bases between the two germline ends. Germline V gene data show CDR1 as SGHDT and CDR2 as YYEEEE. The DNA of the CDR3 is TGTGCCAGCAGCTTGGGACCGCAAGAGCAGTACTTC. The encoded protein is CASSLGPQEQYF.

The gene calls are TRBV5-6 and TRBJ2-1; D gene unclear. Trimming removed 1 base at V and 4 bases at J, with 9 bases between. The germline V gene encodes CDR1 SGHDT and CDR2 YYEEEE. The CDR3 is 14 amino acids. The CDR3 loop is CASSLIRVYNEQFF. The CDR3, as DNA: TGTGCCAGCAGCTTGATAAGGGTTTACAATGAGCAGTTCTTC.

The chain has TRBV7-3 and TRBJ2-7; tentatively, D is TRBD2 (5 bases). The CDR3 totals 13 residues. Germline CDR1 is SGHTA and CDR2 is FQGTGA. Trimming cost V 5 bases and J 6 bases, with 14 bases left between them. CDR3 region: CASSLGVVGEQYF. The CDR3 coding sequence is TGTGCCAGCAGCCTGGGAGTGGTGGGCGAGCAGTACTTC.

The chain combines TRBV7-2 with TRBJ2-7; 7 bases line up with TRBD1. With V trimmed by 4 bases and J by 3 bases, 6 bases remained unmatched. The CDR3 loop spans 14 amino acids. CDR1 and CDR2 (germline): SGHTA, FQGNSA. The CDR3 DNA reads as TGTGCCAGCAGCTCAGGGACAGTGATCTACGAGCAGTACTTC. Translating gives CASSSGTVIYEQYF.